This TCR beta chain appears in the sequencing data of a study of PD-1 blockade in mismatch repair-deficient tumors. Across the whole study: Enrolled about 2012-2017, patients had progressing, pretreated mismatch repair-deficient cancers of 12 types.

As concerns this clone: Its target is not known.

After removal of 2 bases from V and 6 bases from J, the junction contained 15 bases not matched to a gene. Germline V gives CDR1 KGHSH, CDR2 LQKENI. CDR3 length equals 17 residues. Study results and limitations: Tumor-resident clones, often undetectable pretreatment in blood, expanded then contracted after pembrolizumab.

All patients were mismatch repair deficient, assessed by either PCR or immunohistochemistry. A few pembrolizumab responders had their TCRs sequenced. Here immunoSEQ multiplex PCR was the method, and the copy in TCRdb shows in-frame clones only, minus some. The sample consists of 120,000 or so clones, 85% to 90% of them appearing once. This chain uses TRBV18 with TRBJ1-1; 7 nucleotides line up with TRBD1. The source of this sequence is an adult with mismatch repair-deficient cancer. The sample consisted of peripheral blood, taken 44 weeks after starting pembrolizumab. CDR3 nucleotides: TGTGCCAGCTCACCAAATATTAACAGGGGTGGTCCAGCTGAAGCTTTCTTT. This codes for CASSPNINRGGPAEAFF.